These T cell receptor beta chains were read from a single sample in a study of cytomegalovirus exposure and HLA in healthy donors. Sequencing was performed with immunoSEQ multiplex PCR; in TCRdb, only in-frame clones are kept and a portion is missing. The profile shows about 110,000 clones, about 70% of them singletons. Source material: PBMCs. All receptors come from a woman between 45 and 60 years old in good health and CMV-seropositive. The conserved cysteine and the conserved F or W are not part of the CDR3 here.

TRBV6-5	ASSYLGGRADTQY
TRBV28	ASSLVSQEGPSNEKLF
TRBV10-3	AIRETGEDYT
TRBV5-1	ASSLMSGGNTEAF
TRBV28	ASSFPGTGGQPQH
TRBV7-9	ASSLPTGAGELF
TRBV7-9	ASTLPDRGQETQY
TRBV6-1	ASRVRGGGQPQH
TRBV7-3	ASSPGQGVRAF
TRBV13	ASSLGGQVYEQY
TRBV19	ASSIDTSSYNEQF
TRBV29-1	SVLHRDSNYGYT
TRBV5-1	ASSTGTQETQY
TRBV28	ASRSGTGDYEQY
TRBV7-8	ASSLYAGTSYSEQY
TRBV4-1	ASSQVHSGGPRNEQY
TRBV7-6	ASSRMSSYNEQF
TRBV7-6	ASSLAIGGQGYT
TRBV28	ASSLSAGTGEQY
TRBV28	GSERGGETDTQY
TRBV11-2	ASSLGQFANTGELF
TRBV6-5	ASGYRGYNEQF
TRBV18	ASSSPDRGLTNIQY
TRBV18	ASSQGQGEKLF
TRBV5-5	ASSLVGSLLGNQPQH
TRBV5-1	ASSVNMGQGGYEQY
TRBV6-6	ASSLPGDFSSPLH
TRBV7-2	ASSPQGTMNTEAF
TRBV7-2	ASSLGRSTYEQY
TRBV7-9	ASSLGGGTDEQF
TRBV7-2	ASSFGSGGVSTDTQY
TRBV19	ASSMNSGNTIY
TRBV6-5	ASSYPGGRNTEAF
TRBV5-1	ASSLGVGEGEETQY
TRBV7-9	ASSLLGGQIEAF
TRBV2	ASRGRAREQY
TRBV9	ASSVTMGAGTGELF
TRBV6-5	ASSGQGVGYT
TRBV5-1	ATTPTGGIYGYT
TRBV6-6	ASSYSSRQGAWY
TRBV6-5	ASSYSPGQEQY
TRBV30	AWSLTGGETQY
TRBV19	ASRPGQGAAGVEKLF
TRBV4-3	ASSQDNAGGSDTQY
TRBV7-2	ASSLTISSYEQY
TRBV6-1	ASSERQDFNYGYT
TRBV19	ASRTKGGRVSYNEQF
TRBV29-1	SVDFSGGRTDTQY
TRBV9	ASSRRLTDQPQH
TRBV5-4	ATQSTAHNEKLF
TRBV19	ASSRHLGQGVNEQY
TRBV9	ASSATGGGTEAF
TRBV28	ASSSRTGGSVNYGYT
TRBV28	ASSLVQGGIGNTIY
TRBV7-2	ASQGLAGTEQY
TRBV6-5	ASNRQGGYEQY
TRBV5-4	ASSPGAVGGTGELF
TRBV4-3	ASSQERGYGYT
TRBV29-1	SVGGTGGIKRGGYT
TRBV7-3	ASSRGARWDEQF